This T cell receptor beta chain was sequenced for a study of control samples from healthy donors and cancer patients. TCRdb's copy holds only in-frame clones and misses some; the assay was immunoSEQ multiplex PCR. The data show approximately 70,000 clones, with about 90% seen just once and about a fifth held by the top ten. CDR1 is SGHTA and CDR2 is FQGNSA in the germline V gene. V lost 5 bases and J 2 bases, leaving 12 bases between the germline ends. This CDR3 has 14 residues. This sequence originates from a man aged 55 to 69 with lung cancer. Sequencing input: PBMCs. The rearrangement links TRBV7-2 to TRBJ2-5; TRBD1 might be the D (6 bases). The chain's CDR3 is CASSRGQLQETQYF. The DNA of the CDR3 is TGTGCCAGCAGCAGAGGACAGCTTCAAGAGACCCAGTACTTC.